The 23 T cell receptor beta chains presented below share a single source sample, sequenced in a study of molecular identifiers for immune sequencing clone quantification. MiXCR, applied by TCRdb to the PCR reads, yields one record per CDR3 protein. This table holds some 320,000 distinct CDR3 sequences, roughly 23% found once. Sequenced sample: naive CD8+ T cells from blood, with Jurkat cell RNA spiked in. Subset specified: FACS-sorted CD8+CD4-CCR7+CD45RA+ naive T cells. The receptors stem from a human donor in good health. Some libraries in this study had Jurkat cell RNA spiked in.

This clonotype was observed many times. The rearrangement joins TRBV20-1 to TRBJ2-3, with D uncertain. Trimming stripped 3 bases from V and 0 bases from J, with 16 bases between. The CDR3 is 16 residues long. Germline CDR1 is DFQATT and CDR2 is SNEGSKA (reference sequence). DNA for the CDR3: TGCAGTGCTAGTTTCAATTCCGGGCCAAGCACAGATACGCAGTATTTT. This encodes CSASFNSGPSTDTQYF.

This clonotype was found many times. J is TRBJ2-1 and V is TRBV28; D is unresolved. CDR1 is MDHEN, CDR2 SYDVKM, per germline. Trimming stripped 5 bases from V and 6 bases from J, with 11 bases between. The CDR3 covers 13 residues. The CDR3 nucleotides are TGTGCCAGCAGTCTGGCCCGCACCAATGAGCAGTTCTTC. It is translated as CASSLARTNEQFF. Using reference TRBV28 and TRBJ2-1 for the parts outside the CDR3, the full variable domain is DVKVTQSSRYLVKRTGEKVFLECVQDMDHENMFWYRQDPGLGLRLIYFSYDVKMKEKGDIPEGYSVSREKKERFSLILESASTNQTSMYLCASSLARTNEQFFGPGTRLTVL.

This clonotype was seen at least ten times. V and J are TRBV4-3 and TRBJ1-5; TRBD1 agrees at 8 bases. The V segment lost 0 bases and the J segment 5 bases; nucleotides outside the gene matches: 6. CDR1 is LGHNA, CDR2 YSLEER, per germline. The CDR3 totals 16 residues. Here the CDR3 DNA reads TGCGCCAGCAGCCAAGATAGCACAGGGGGTGATCAGCCCCAGCATTTT. As protein: CASSQDSTGGDQPQHF.

The chain couples TRBV3-1 to TRBJ2-3; the D is unclear. Germline V gives CDR1 LGHDT, CDR2 YNNKEL (reference sequence). Trimming took off 2 bases at V and 2 bases at J, with 11 bases between the two ends. The CDR3 has 15 residues. The CDR3 DNA follows: TGTGCCAGCAGCCAATCCGGCGGATACACAGATACGCAGTATTTT. It specifies CASSQSGGYTDTQYF.

This clonotype was counted between two and nine times. The chain uses TRBV24-1 and TRBJ2-1, with 11 nucleotides matching TRBD2. Trimming at V came to 4 bases and at J to 3 bases, leaving 7 bases not matched to a gene. Per germline, CDR1 KGHDR and CDR2 SFDVKD. The CDR3 is made up of 17 amino acids. In DNA, the CDR3 is TGTGCCACCAGTGAGACGACTAGCGGGATAATCTACAATGAGCAGTTCTTC. Protein product: CATSETTSGIIYNEQFF.

This clonotype was detected ten times or more. J is TRBJ2-7 and V is TRBV11-2, with 7 bases that match TRBD1. With V trimmed by 5 bases and J by 1 base, 5 bases remained unmatched. Germline CDR1 reads SGHAT; CDR2 reads FQNNGV. This CDR3 comprises 14 residues. The DNA of the CDR3 is TGTGCCAGCAGCCCCCCGGGACAGTCCTACGAGCAGTACTTC. It encodes CASSPPGQSYEQYF.

In its sample, this clonotype was seen many times. The rearrangement uses TRBV7-9 and TRBJ2-3, with D maybe TRBD2 (5 bases). The CDR3 has 15 amino acids. V lost 5 bases to trimming and J lost 6 bases, with 18 bases between them. Germline V gene sequence: CDR1 SEHNR, CDR2 FQNEAQ (reference sequence). The CDR3 nucleotides are TGTGCCAGCAGCCCCGTGAGTGGGAGTGGGGATACGCAGTATTTT. As protein: CASSPVSGSGDTQYF. Drawing the rest from reference TRBV7-9 and TRBJ2-3, the complete variable domain is DTGVSQNPRHKITKRGQNVTFRCDPISEHNRLYWYRQTLGQGPEFLTYFQNEAQLEKSRLLSDRFSAERPKGSFSTLEIQRTEQGDSAMYLCASSPVSGSGDTQYFGPGTRLTVL.

This clonotype occurred a few times. This chain links TRBV12-3 or TRBV12-4 with TRBJ2-2; no firm D call. V was cut by 5 bases and J by 2 bases, with 18 bases left in between. CDR3 length: 17 residues. This CDR3 reads CASSTLMGGANTGELFF. The CDR3 DNA sequence: TGTGCCAGCAGTACACTCATGGGCGGCGCAAACACCGGGGAGCTGTTTTTT.

This clonotype showed up many times. This chain joins TRBV7-6 and TRBJ1-1, with 9 bases that match TRBD1. Germline V gives CDR1 SGHVS, CDR2 FNYEAQ. V gave up 5 bases and J gave up 4 bases; unmatched junction bases: 5. This CDR3 is built from 14 residues. This CDR3 reads CASSLGTGSTEAFF. The CDR3 region has the DNA TGTGCCAGCAGCCTAGGGACAGGGAGCACTGAAGCTTTCTTT.

The chain links TRBV12-3 or TRBV12-4 to TRBJ1-1; no clear D gene. The ends were cut back, 5 bases at V and 5 bases at J, with 18 bases in the middle. CDR3 length: 15 residues. CDR3 in amino acids: CASSLTRVSGTEAFF. The CDR3 region has the DNA TGTGCCAGCAGTCTTACCCGGGTCTCGGGGACTGAAGCTTTCTTT.

The J gene is TRBJ2-7, the V gene TRBV7-2, with a weak D call TRBD1 (5 bases). Germline CDR1 reads SGHTA; CDR2 reads FQGNSA. The CDR3 is 15 amino acids. V gave up 1 base and J gave up 6 bases, with 16 bases separating them. CDR3 bases: TGTGCCAGCAGCTTAGGCTCGGACAATCTTGGCGAGCAGTACTTC. It is translated as CASSLGSDNLGEQYF.

This clonotype occurred many times. V is TRBV14 and J is TRBJ2-7; 9 bases align to TRBD1. The V and J ends lost 4 bases and 4 bases, in that order; junction bases with no gene match: 14. Germline-derived CDR1 and CDR2 are SGHDN and FVKESK. The CDR3 is 17 amino acids. CDR3 sequence (DNA): TGTGCCAGCAGCCCTCGTCCGGGGGACAGGGTAACTTACGAGCAGTACTTC. This encodes CASSPRPGDRVTYEQYF.

This clonotype appeared a single time. A read error is likely, as this CDR3 ends without the conserved phenylalanine or tryptophan. The rearrangement uses TRBV10-2 and TRBJ2-3, with 8 positions matching TRBD2. The CDR3 has 15 residues. V lost 0 bases and J lost 6; bases outside the gene matches: 5. Per the germline V gene, CDR1 is WSHSY and CDR2 is SAAADI. This CDR3 is CASSESSGRTDTQYS. The CDR3 DNA sequence: TGCGCCAGCAGTGAGTCGAGCGGGAGAACTGATACGCAGTATTCT.

This clonotype turned up a few times. The genes are TRBV20-1 and TRBJ1-1; 7 bases line up with TRBD1. The trim removed 1 base at V and 2 bases at J, leaving 4 bases unmatched. The CDR3 consists of 14 residues. CDR1 and CDR2 (germline): DFQATT, SNEGSKA (reference sequence). The CDR3 DNA follows: TGCAGTGCTAGAGCGACAGGGTTAAACACTGAAGCTTTCTTT. It is translated as CSARATGLNTEAFF.

This clonotype was recorded at least ten times. The V call is TRBV10-3, the J call TRBJ2-7; D is possibly TRBD2 (6 bases). This CDR3 region has 11 residues. Trimming removed 6 bases at V and 5 bases at J, with 8 bases between. Germline lookup yields CDR1 ENHRY and CDR2 SYGVKD. The CDR3 region has the DNA TGTGCCATCAGGGGAGGCGACGAGCAGTACTTC. This translates into CAIRGGDEQYF.

As regards this clonotype: Given a much more abundant clone one base away, this may be a read error. This rearrangement joins TRBV2 to TRBJ2-2; D perhaps matches TRBD2 (5 bases). The germline V gene encodes CDR1 SNHLY and CDR2 FYNNEI. The CDR3 extends over 16 amino acids. The CDR3 coding sequence is TGTGCCAGCATAGGGTTAGAAAGATCGAACACCGGGGAGCTGCTTTTT. As protein: CASIGLERSNTGELLF.

The CDR3 protein is CASSPDRREQFF. The CDR3 DNA reads TGTGCCAGCAGCCCGGACCGGCGGGAGCAGTTCTTC. This rearrangement joins TRBV7-2 to TRBJ2-1; D not certain. V was clipped by 5 bases and J by 10 bases, with 12 bases between them. Germline CDR1 is SGHTA and CDR2 is FQGNSA. There are 12 residues in the CDR3.

As regards this clonotype: A much larger clone sits a single nucleotide away, making a read error possible. The chain employs TRBV9 and TRBJ2-1, with TRBD1 as a possible D gene (6 bases). Trimming took off 0 bases at V and 8 bases at J, with 15 bases between the two ends. The CDR3 is 15 residues long. Germline V lookup: CDR1 SGDLS, CDR2 YYNGEE. The CDR3 reads CASSVEGQGSDEQFF. In DNA, the CDR3 is TGTGCCAGCAGCGTAGAGGGGCAGGGGTCCGATGAGCAGTTCTTC.

Of note for this clonotype: A much larger clone is a single base away; this may be a read error. This chain connects TRBV14 to TRBJ1-1, with D tentatively TRBD1 (5 bases). The germline CDR1 and CDR2 sequences are SGHDN and FVKESK. The CDR3 sequence is 13 residues long. V lost 4 bases and J lost 1, with 7 bases in between. This CDR3 is CASSRRENTEAFF. CDR3 bases: TGTGCCAGCAGCCGCAGGGAGAACACTGAAGCTTTCTTT. Full variable domain (remainder filled in from reference TRBV14 and TRBJ1-1): EAGVTQFPSHSVIEKGQTVTLRCDPISGHDNLYWYRRVMGKEIKFLLHFVKESKQDESGMPNNRFLAERTGGTYSTLKVQPAELEDSGVYFCASSRRENTEAFFGQGTRLTVV.

CDR3 region: CASSHQTSYEQYF. In DNA, the CDR3 is TGTGCCAGCAGCCACCAGACCAGCTACGAGCAGTACTTC. The chain uses TRBV7-9 and TRBJ2-7, with unresolved D. V was cut by 5 bases and J by 3 bases, with 11 bases left in between. Per the germline V gene, CDR1 is SEHNR and CDR2 is FQNEAQ (reference sequence). The CDR3 runs 13 residues.

At least ten counts were recorded for this clonotype. CDR3: CASGAYPDTEAFF. DNA for the CDR3: TGTGCCAGCGGGGCCTACCCGGACACTGAAGCTTTCTTT. This chain uses TRBV27 with TRBJ1-1; D is possibly TRBD1 (5 bases). V lost 8 bases and J lost 3, with 13 bases in between. The CDR3 has 13 residues. CDR1 is MNHEY, CDR2 SMNVEV, per germline (reference sequence).

This clonotype was seen at least ten times. This chain connects TRBV24-1 to TRBJ1-1; maybe TRBD1 (6 bases). Per the germline V gene, CDR1 is KGHDR and CDR2 is SFDVKD. V lost 4 bases, J lost 0 bases, and 17 bases lay in between. The CDR3 sequence is 17 residues long. The CDR3 bases are TGTGCCACCAGTGACCTGCGACAGGCCGTCATGAACACTGAAGCTTTCTTT. Protein product: CATSDLRQAVMNTEAFF.

This clonotype was found many times. The CDR3 loop is CASSLGTGLGEAFF. The CDR3 DNA is TGTGCCAGCAGCTTAGGCACAGGGCTCGGTGAAGCTTTCTTT. The chain employs TRBV13 and TRBJ1-1, with D possibly TRBD1 on 6 matching bases. The V end lost 0 bases, the J end lost 7 bases, and 12 bases lay between the germline ends. The germline gives CDR1 PRHDT, CDR2 FYEKMQ (reference sequence). This CDR3 spans 14 amino acids.